The sequence of this T cell receptor beta chain was determined in a study of blood T cell repertoires in COVID-19. Study-wide background: Collection of acute and convalescent COVID-19 samples took place in the United States, Italy and Spain.

Libraries were prepared by immunoSEQ multiplex PCR; TCRdb keeps only in-frame clonotypes and omits some of them. The table shows roughly 140,000 clones, with 81% occurring only once. Germline CDR1 and CDR2: LGHDT and YNNKEL (reference sequence). V was clipped by 1 base and J by 5 bases, with 11 bases between them. CDR3 length: 15 amino acids. The source material was peripheral blood. This clonotype was sampled from a human donor with acute or convalescent COVID-19. The donor label of this sample is uncertain. V is TRBV3-1 (or the pseudogene TRBV3-2) and J is TRBJ1-4; perhaps TRBD1 as D (5 bases). The CDR3 sequence: CASSQGQPFNEKLFF. CDR3 DNA sequence: TGTGCCAGCAGCCAAGGACAGCCTTTCAATGAAAAACTGTTTTTT.